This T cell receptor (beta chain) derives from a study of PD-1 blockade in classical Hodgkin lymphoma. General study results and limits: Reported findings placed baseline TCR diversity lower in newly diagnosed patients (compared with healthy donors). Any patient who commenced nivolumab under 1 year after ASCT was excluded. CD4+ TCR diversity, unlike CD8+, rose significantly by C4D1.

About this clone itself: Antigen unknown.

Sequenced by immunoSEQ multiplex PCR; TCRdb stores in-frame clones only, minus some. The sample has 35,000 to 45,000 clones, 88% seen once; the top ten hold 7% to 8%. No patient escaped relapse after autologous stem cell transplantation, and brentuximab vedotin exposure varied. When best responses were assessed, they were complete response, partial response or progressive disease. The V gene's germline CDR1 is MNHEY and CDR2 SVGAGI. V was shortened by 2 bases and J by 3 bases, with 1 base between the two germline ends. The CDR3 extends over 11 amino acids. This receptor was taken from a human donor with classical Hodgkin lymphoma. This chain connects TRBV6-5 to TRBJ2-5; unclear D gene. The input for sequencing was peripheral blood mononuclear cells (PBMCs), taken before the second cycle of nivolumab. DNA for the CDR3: TGTGCCAGCAGTTACGAAGAGACCCAGTACTTC. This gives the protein CASSYEETQYF.